The 7 T cell receptor beta chains reported below all come from one sample, sequenced in a study of identical twins. TCRdb re-analysed the 5' RACE reads in MiXCR, keeping a single row per CDR3 protein. The profile shows a few hundred thousand distinct CDR3 sequences, over 9.5% of them singletons. The same specimen was also included in a second study, on yellow fever vaccine responses in identical twins.

Input material: memory (CD45RO+) T cells sorted from blood. These receptors were obtained from a woman between 18 and 30 years old in good health.

The rearrangement uses TRBV9 and TRBJ2-3, with 7 bases matching TRBD1. V lost 0 bases to trimming and J lost 8 bases; unmatched junction nucleotides: 6. Germline CDR1 SGDLS, CDR2 YYNGEE. The CDR3 consists of 14 residues. CDR3 in DNA: TGTGCCAGCAGCGTAGGAGGGGGCGCGGGTACGCAGTATTTT. It codes for CASSVGGGAGTQYF.

There are a few counts of this clonotype. The rearrangement joins TRBV7-2 to TRBJ2-7; D might be TRBD1 or TRBD2, each matching 5 bases. This CDR3 comprises 14 residues. V was clipped by 5 bases and J by 5 bases, with 16 bases between them. The V gene's germline CDR1 is SGHTA and CDR2 FQGNSA. CDR3 sequence (DNA): TGTGCCAGCAGCCTAGAGGGGCAGGCGGACGAGCAGTACTTC. This translates into CASSLEGQADEQYF.

The CDR3 DNA reads TGCAGTGCTAGAGATAAGACAGGTTACTACGAGCAGTACTTC. Amino acid sequence: CSARDKTGYYEQYF. The chain recombines TRBV20-1 with TRBJ2-7; TRBD1 might be the D (6 bases). This CDR3 has 14 residues. V was clipped by 0 bases and J by 3 bases, with 12 bases between them. Germline V CDR1 and CDR2: DFQATT, SNEGSKA (reference sequence).

At least ten counts were recorded for this clonotype. V is TRBV20-1 and J is TRBJ2-1, with 12 bases that match TRBD2. This CDR3 spans 15 amino acids. Germline CDR1 DFQATT, CDR2 SNEGSKA (reference sequence). V lost 0 bases and J lost 5; bases outside the gene matches: 2. The CDR3, as DNA: TGCAGTGCTAGAGACCTAGCGGGAGGGGACAATGAGCAGTTCTTC. It is translated as CSARDLAGGDNEQFF.

J is TRBJ1-2 and V is TRBV5-6; D is undetermined. Germline values: CDR1 SGHDT, CDR2 YYEEEE. CDR3 size: 13 residues. Trimming took 4 bases from V and 9 from J, leaving 16 bases between them. The CDR3 sequence: CASSPGLNCCYTF. The CDR3 region has the DNA TGTGCCAGCAGCCCCGGACTGAACTGCTGCTACACCTTC.

This clonotype has ten or more counts. The rearrangement joins TRBV12-3 or TRBV12-4 to TRBJ1-3; D gene uncertain. The CDR3 consists of 12 residues. V lost 6 bases and J 0 bases, leaving 3 bases between the germline ends. CDR3 region: CASSVSGNTIYF. The CDR3 region has the DNA TGTGCCAGCAGCGTCTCTGGAAACACCATATATTTT.

In its sample, this clonotype was seen a few times. The chain uses TRBV11-2 and TRBJ2-3; 7 nucleotides line up with TRBD2. The CDR3 spans 15 residues. Trimming took 1 base from V and 5 from J; bases not matched to a gene: 6. Germline CDR1 is SGHAT and CDR2 is FQNNGV. In nucleotides, the CDR3 is TGTGCCAGCAGCTTAGGCGGGGGAAGGGGAGATACGCAGTATTTT. It codes for CASSLGGGRGDTQYF.